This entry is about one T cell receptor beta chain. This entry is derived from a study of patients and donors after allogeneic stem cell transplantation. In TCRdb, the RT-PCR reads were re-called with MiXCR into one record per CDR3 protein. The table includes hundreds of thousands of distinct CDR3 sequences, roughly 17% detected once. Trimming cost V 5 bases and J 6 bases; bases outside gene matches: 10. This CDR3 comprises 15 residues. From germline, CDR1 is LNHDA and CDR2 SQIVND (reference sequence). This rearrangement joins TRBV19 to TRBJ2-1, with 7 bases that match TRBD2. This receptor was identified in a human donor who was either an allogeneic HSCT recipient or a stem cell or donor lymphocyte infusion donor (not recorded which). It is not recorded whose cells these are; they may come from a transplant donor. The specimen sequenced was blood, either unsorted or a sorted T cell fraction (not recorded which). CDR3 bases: TGTGCCAGTAGTCCCCTACTAGCGCATCCCAATGAGCAGTTCTTC. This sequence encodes CASSPLLAHPNEQFF.